These 25 T cell receptor beta chains share one sample of origin, sequenced in a study of T-cell memory formation after mild COVID-19. Each CDR3 protein gets one entry after TCRdb re-called the 5' RACE reads with MiXCR. The data contain about 350,000 distinct CDR3 sequences, around 13% of them singletons. Sequencing was done on a sample of PBMCs or a T cell subset sorted from them (not recorded which). The receptors derive from a man aged 18 to 29 who had mild COVID-19 (a few samples of this study predate the infection). Cell type and time point are not known.

This chain links TRBV5-5 with TRBJ1-2; TRBD1 is a possible D gene (5 bases). V lost 1 base and J 7 bases, leaving 11 bases between the germline ends. Germline assignment: CDR1 SGHKS and CDR2 YYEKEE (reference sequence). The length of the CDR3 is 13 residues. The CDR3 bases are TGTGCCAGCAGCTTGCAGCAGGGAGGTGGCTACACCTTC. Translated, it gives CASSLQQGGGYTF.

This clonotype was seen a handful of times. V and J are TRBV6-2 or TRBV6-3 and TRBJ2-1; TRBD2 aligns across 8 bases. The CDR3 spans 15 residues. CDR1 MNHEY and CDR2 SVGEGT come from the germline V gene. The junction had 6 bases not matched to a gene; V was cut back by 7 bases and J by 1 base. This chain's CDR3 is CASMGRGESYNEQFF. The CDR3 region has the DNA TGTGCCAGCATGGGGCGGGGGGAATCCTACAATGAGCAGTTCTTC.

This clonotype turned up a few times. The chain employs TRBV6-5 and TRBJ2-7, with D maybe TRBD1 (7 bases). This CDR3 has 15 amino acids. Trimming left V 1 base short and J 7 bases short, with 17 bases between. The germline V gene has CDR1 MNHEY and CDR2 SVGAGI. This chain's CDR3 is CASSYLPQGGLEQYF. CDR3 sequence (DNA): TGTGCCAGCAGTTACTTACCCCAGGGGGGTCTAGAGCAGTACTTC.

This sequence joins TRBV6-2 or TRBV6-3 and TRBJ1-2, with a possible D match to TRBD1 (6 bases). The CDR3 totals 16 residues. Germline lookup yields CDR1 MNHEY and CDR2 SVGEGT. V was trimmed by 0 bases and J by 3 bases, leaving 14 bases between them. The CDR3: CASSYSIRGADYGYTF. The CDR3 region has the DNA TGTGCCAGCAGTTACTCGATTCGGGGGGCTGACTATGGCTACACCTTC.

The chain joins TRBV28 to TRBJ2-3; no definite D call. The length of the CDR3 is 12 residues. Deletions cut 8 bases from V and 2 bases from J, with 8 bases between. Germline CDR1 is MDHEN and CDR2 is SYDVKM. The DNA of the CDR3 is TGTGCCAGCTCCGAATACACAGATACGCAGTATTTT. Its protein product is CASSEYTDTQYF.

This clonotype was seen only a few times. V is TRBV5-1 and J is TRBJ2-2; D is uncertain. Trimming removed 3 bases from V and 0 bases from J, with 12 bases in between. This CDR3 contains 16 residues. Germline CDR1 and CDR2: SGHRS and YFSETQ. In DNA form, the CDR3 reads TGCGCCAGCAGCTCGTACTGGGCCGCGAACACCGGGGAGCTGTTTTTT. Its protein product is CASSSYWAANTGELFF.

The chain joins TRBV6-5 to TRBJ2-7; D is perhaps TRBD2 (6 bases). The V gene lost 2 bases and the J gene lost 4 bases, with 9 bases spanning the gap. Germline CDR1 reads MNHEY; CDR2 reads SVGAGI. The CDR3 length is 13 residues. The CDR3 is CASSYGGRYEQYF. CDR3 DNA: TGTGCCAGCAGTTACGGTGGGAGGTACGAGCAGTACTTC.

The CDR3 DNA follows: TGTGCCAGCAGCGCGGGGGCCCCCTACGAGCAGTACGTC. Its protein product is CASSAGAPYEQYV. This chain connects TRBV7-9 to TRBJ2-7; a possible D gene is TRBD2 (7 bases). With 5 bases removed from V and 2 bases from J, the gap between germline ends came to 10 bases. The CDR3 sequence is 13 residues long. CDR1 SEHNR and CDR2 FQNEAQ come from the germline V gene (reference sequence).

The chain is built from TRBV25-1 and TRBJ1-4; D gene ambiguous. V lost 5 bases to trimming and J lost 6 bases, with 7 bases between them. The germline gives CDR1 MGHDK, CDR2 SYGVNS. The CDR3 extends over 12 amino acids. CDR3 region: CASSWSDEKLFF. The DNA for the CDR3 is TGTGCCAGCAGTTGGTCCGATGAAAAACTGTTTTTT.

This clonotype was counted at least ten times. The gene calls are TRBV18 and TRBJ1-3, with unresolved D. Trimming took 4 bases from V and 8 from J, leaving 6 bases between them. The CDR3 totals 11 residues. Germline lookup yields CDR1 KGHSH and CDR2 LQKENI. The chain's CDR3 is CASSRVDTIYF. In DNA form, the CDR3 reads TGTGCCAGCTCACGGGTGGACACCATATATTTT.

The gene calls are TRBV6-2 or TRBV6-3 and TRBJ1-1; D gene ambiguous. The length of the CDR3 is 14 residues. Deletions cut 6 bases from V and 5 bases from J, with 16 bases between. Germline-derived CDR1 and CDR2 are MNHEY and SVGEGT. Here the CDR3 DNA reads TGTGCCAGCAGCGACTACGATATCTGGACTGAAGCTTTCTTT. It specifies CASSDYDIWTEAFF.

The chain couples TRBV12-3 or TRBV12-4 to TRBJ1-2; 9 nucleotides line up with TRBD1. The length of the CDR3 is 14 residues. V was pared by 6 bases and J by 7 bases, with 9 bases of the junction left unmatched. The CDR3 DNA sequence: TGTGCCAGCAGGGACAGGGGTGACTTGTCTGGCTACACCTTC. It specifies CASRDRGDLSGYTF.

This clonotype was counted many times. The J gene is TRBJ2-3, the V gene TRBV6-5; TRBD1 might be the D (6 bases). Germline assignment: CDR1 MNHEY and CDR2 SVGAGI. The CDR3 runs to 14 residues. V was clipped by 0 bases and J by 6 bases, with 10 bases between them. The CDR3 sequence is CASSYSGGSDTQYF. The CDR3 coding sequence is TGTGCCAGCAGTTACTCAGGGGGTTCGGATACGCAGTATTTT.

This clonotype was observed a few times. CDR3 bases: TGTGCCAGCAGTACAGGCCCCTACGAGCAGTACGTC. This translates into CASSTGPYEQYV. The rearrangement joins TRBV5-6 to TRBJ2-7; TRBD1 is a possible D gene (5 bases). The CDR3 covers 12 residues. Trimming shortened V by 5 bases and J by 2 bases, and 8 bases separated the two germline ends. CDR1 and CDR2 from the germline V gene are SGHDT and YYEEEE.

The chain joins TRBV18 to TRBJ1-2; no clear D gene. This CDR3 region has 12 residues. V was shortened by 5 bases and J by 6 bases, with 10 bases between the two germline ends. CDR1 is KGHSH, CDR2 LQKENI, per germline. The CDR3 sequence is CASSWQTDGYTF. CDR3 DNA: TGTGCCAGCTCATGGCAGACCGATGGCTACACCTTC.

The V gene is TRBV6-1, the J gene TRBJ1-1; D is uncertain. The CDR3 sequence is 13 residues long. The germline V and J ends were trimmed by 4 bases and 1 base, with 7 bases remaining between them. Germline assignment: CDR1 MNHNS and CDR2 SASEGT. CDR3 sequence: CASSGLSNTEAFF. The CDR3 bases are TGTGCCAGCAGTGGTCTCTCGAACACTGAAGCTTTCTTT.

V is TRBV5-1 and J is TRBJ2-7; D is perhaps TRBD2 (6 bases). Germline CDR1 and CDR2: SGHRS and YFSETQ. V lost 5 bases and J 0 bases, leaving 12 bases between the germline ends. The CDR3 loop spans 14 amino acids. The CDR3 nucleotides read TGCGCCAGCAGTATGACTAGAGGCTCCTACGAGCAGTACTTC. Protein: CASSMTRGSYEQYF.

The chain recombines TRBV5-4 with TRBJ2-3, with D possibly matching TRBD1 (6 bases). Germline V gives CDR1 SGHNT, CDR2 YYREEE (reference sequence). This CDR3 is built from 16 residues. V dropped 4 bases and J dropped 3 bases, with 18 bases sitting between them. This chain's CDR3 is CASSLVGTTATDTQYF. CDR3 nucleotide sequence: TGTGCCAGCAGCCTGGTGGGGACAACCGCTACAGATACGCAGTATTTT.

This clonotype was recorded a few times. The J gene is TRBJ2-7, the V gene TRBV6-5, with D unresolved. This CDR3 is built from 16 residues. V shed 2 bases and J shed 0 bases, with 14 bases lying between them. CDR1 MNHEY and CDR2 SVGAGI come from the germline V gene. The CDR3 DNA reads TGTGCCAGCAGTTACGGCGTCTCCTTCCTCTCCTACGAGCAGTACTTC. Amino acids: CASSYGVSFLSYEQYF.

This clonotype appeared a few times. The chain uses TRBV24-1 and TRBJ2-1; no clear D gene. V was pared by 0 bases and J by 0 bases, with 8 bases between. This CDR3 is 16 amino acids long. Germline values: CDR1 KGHDR, CDR2 SFDVKD. DNA for the CDR3: TGTGCCACCAGTGATTTGAGCGTGAGCTCCTACAATGAGCAGTTCTTC. It translates to CATSDLSVSSYNEQFF.

This clonotype has only a few counts. The chain uses TRBV7-9 and TRBJ2-7; D ambiguous. The V and J ends lost 3 bases and 2 bases respectively, with 5 bases between them. CDR3 length: 12 amino acids. Germline values: CDR1 SEHNR, CDR2 FQNEAQ (reference sequence). CDR3 sequence reads: CASSFVTYEQYF. The CDR3 nucleotides read TGTGCCAGCAGCTTTGTGACCTACGAGCAGTACTTC. Based on the CDR3 plus reference TRBV7-9 and TRBJ2-7, the full variable domain is DTGVSQNPRHKITKRGQNVTFRCDPISEHNRLYWYRQTLGQGPEFLTYFQNEAQLEKSRLLSDRFSAERPKGSFSTLEIQRTEQGDSAMYLCASSFVTYEQYFGPGTRLTVT.

This clonotype was detected only a few times. The chain has TRBV11-1 and TRBJ2-1; D is uncertain. The germline CDR1 and CDR2 sequences are SGHAT and FQDESV (reference sequence). The ends were cut back, 0 bases at V and 1 base at J, with 7 bases in the middle. The CDR3 totals 15 residues. The CDR3 bases are TGTGCCAGCAGCTTAGCGCCAAAGTCCTACAATGAGCAGTTCTTC. Translated: CASSLAPKSYNEQFF.

This clonotype has a handful of counts. The chain combines TRBV7-9 with TRBJ1-1; D unresolved. With 1 base removed from V and 0 bases from J, the gap between germline ends came to 6 bases. This CDR3 contains 14 residues. Germline loops: CDR1 SEHNR, CDR2 FQNEAQ (reference sequence). CDR3 residues: CASSLGLLNTEAFF. DNA for the CDR3: TGTGCCAGCAGCTTAGGACTCCTGAACACTGAAGCTTTCTTT.

Only a few counts were recorded for this clonotype. This rearrangement joins TRBV28 to TRBJ2-7; 9 bases match TRBD1. Trimming at V came to 7 bases and at J to 1 base, leaving 5 bases not matched to a gene. Per the germline V gene, CDR1 is MDHEN and CDR2 is SYDVKM. This CDR3 has 14 amino acids. In nucleotides, the CDR3 is TGTGCCAGCATGGGACAGGGAAGATCCTACGAGCAGTACGTC. It codes for CASMGQGRSYEQYV.

This clonotype was observed a handful of times. One end of the junction is discordant with germline, which a read error may explain. V is TRBV12-3 or TRBV12-4 and J is TRBJ1-6, with 7 bases aligning to TRBD1. This CDR3 is 18 amino acids long. The CDR3 region is CASSLAQTGRNFNSPLHF. The CDR3, as DNA: TGTGCCAGCAGCTTAGCTCAGACAGGGAGGAATTTTAATTCACCCCTCCACTTT.